Listed here are 27 T cell receptor beta chains from one sample, sequenced in a study of vaccination effects on CD4 cells after COVID-19. The antigens these receptors bind are not known. TCRdb's copy holds only in-frame clones and misses some; the assay was immunoSEQ multiplex PCR. The sample lists tens of thousands of clones, 70% to 80% occurring once. Culture proceeded for 9 to 11 days, and CD4+ T cells were then isolated. This sample comprised CD4+ T cells from PBMCs cultured without peptide, obtained before COVID-19 vaccination. The receptors here all came from a human donor who had a prior SARS-CoV-2 infection.

V and J are TRBV20-1 and TRBJ2-3, with 10 positions matching TRBD2. From germline, CDR1 is DFQATT and CDR2 SNEGSKA (reference sequence). This CDR3 comprises 14 residues. Trimming cost V 3 bases and J 1 base; bases outside gene matches: 1. CDR3 nucleotide sequence: TGCAGTGCTAGTGGACTAGCGGGCACAGATACGCAGTATTTT. Its protein product is CSASGLAGTDTQYF.

This chain links TRBV5-4 with TRBJ2-3, with 9 bases that match TRBD2. V gave up 1 base and J gave up 3 bases; unmatched junction bases: 3. CDR1 and CDR2 (germline): SGHNT, YYREEE (reference sequence). The CDR3 is 15 amino acids. The CDR3 region is CASSLRLAGTDTQYF. The CDR3 DNA reads TGTGCCAGCAGCTTGCGGCTAGCGGGGACAGATACGCAGTATTTT.

CDR3 protein: CASTRTSGTTSTDTQYF. The DNA for the CDR3 is TGTGCCAGCACCAGGACTAGCGGGACTACTAGCACAGATACGCAGTATTTT. V gene TRBV25-1 combines with J gene TRBJ2-3; 12 bases match TRBD2. V gave up 7 bases and J gave up 0 bases; unmatched junction bases: 8. CDR3 length equals 17 residues. Germline CDR1 and CDR2: MGHDK and SYGVNS.

This clone occurred once. The V gene is TRBV2, the J gene TRBJ2-7, with TRBD1 identical over 10 bases. The CDR3 loop spans 15 amino acids. Germline assignment: CDR1 SNHLY and CDR2 FYNNEI. Trimming at V came to 7 bases and at J to 0 bases, leaving 6 bases not matched to a gene. In DNA, the CDR3 is TGTGCCAGCAATTTAGACAGGGGGCGCTCCTACGAGCAGTACTTC. This translates into CASNLDRGRSYEQYF.

The V and J genes are TRBV18 and TRBJ2-3; TRBD1 agrees at 10 bases. Germline V gives CDR1 KGHSH, CDR2 LQKENI. The CDR3 runs to 16 residues. With V trimmed by 3 bases and J by 2 bases, 5 bases remained unmatched. CDR3 residues: CASSPGQGSFTDTQYF. CDR3 bases: TGTGCCAGCTCACCGGGACAGGGGTCTTTCACAGATACGCAGTATTTT. Drawing the rest from reference TRBV18 and TRBJ2-3, the complete variable domain is NAGVMQNPRHLVRRRGQEARLRCSPMKGHSHVYWYRQLPEEGLKFMVYLQKENIIDESGMPKERFSAEFPKEGPSILRIQQVVRGDSAAYFCASSPGQGSFTDTQYFGPGTRLTVL.

The V gene is TRBV18, the J gene TRBJ2-7; D gene unclear. V was clipped by 0 bases and J by 7 bases, with 13 bases between them. Germline CDR1 is KGHSH and CDR2 is LQKENI. This CDR3 contains 14 residues. The CDR3 sequence is CASSPPRNYGEQYF. CDR3 DNA: TGTGCCAGCTCACCACCAAGAAACTACGGGGAGCAGTACTTC.

V usage is TRBV18 and J usage is TRBJ2-5, with D uncertain. Germline V gene sequence: CDR1 KGHSH, CDR2 LQKENI. With 6 bases removed from V and 4 bases from J, the gap between germline ends came to 9 bases. This CDR3 contains 12 residues. In nucleotides, the CDR3 is TGTGCCAGCTCCCCCAGTGGAGAGACCCAGTACTTC. Translation gives CASSPSGETQYF.

The chain uses TRBV6-5 and TRBJ1-2; the D is unclear. Germline assignment: CDR1 MNHEY and CDR2 SVGAGI. The germline V and J ends were trimmed by 8 bases and 1 base, with 8 bases remaining between them. This CDR3 comprises 12 residues. Here the CDR3 DNA reads TGTGCCAGCGCACCAAGTAACTATGGCTACACCTTC. Translated, it gives CASAPSNYGYTF.

This chain joins TRBV5-4 and TRBJ1-3; the D is unclear. Germline CDR1 reads SGHNT; CDR2 reads YYREEE (reference sequence). Deletions cut 4 bases from V and 0 bases from J, with 8 bases between. The CDR3 runs to 14 residues. The DNA for the CDR3 is TGTGCCAGCAGCGCCCGGGACTCTGGAAACACCATATATTTT. It is translated as CASSARDSGNTIYF. Looking up the rest from reference TRBV5-4 and TRBJ1-3 gives the full variable domain: ETGVTQSPTHLIKTRGQQVTLRCSSQSGHNTVSWYQQALGQGPQFIFQYYREEENGRGNFPPRFSGLQFPNYSSELNVNALELDDSALYLCASSARDSGNTIYFGEGSWLTVV.

The V call is TRBV3-1 (or the pseudogene TRBV3-2), the J call TRBJ2-7; a possible D gene is TRBD1 (7 bases). Trimming removed 1 base at V and 7 bases at J, with 17 bases between. This CDR3 spans 15 amino acids. Germline lookup yields CDR1 LGHDT and CDR2 YNNKEL (reference sequence). In DNA form, the CDR3 reads TGTGCCAGCAGCCAAGGGCACAGGGGAGGTAGTGAGCAGTACTTC. This sequence encodes CASSQGHRGGSEQYF.

This clone was seen just once. The chain uses TRBV6-5 and TRBJ2-1, with D uncertain. Germline V gives CDR1 MNHEY, CDR2 SVGAGI. The CDR3 is 15 amino acids. Between the trimmed V and J ends, which lost 0 bases and 6 bases, there was a span of 12 bases. CDR3 region: CASSYSPGRRNEQFF. CDR3 nucleotide sequence: TGTGCCAGCAGTTACTCCCCCGGTCGTCGCAATGAGCAGTTCTTC.

This rearrangement joins TRBV5-1 to TRBJ2-5, with 11 bases matching TRBD2. Germline V gene data show CDR1 as SGHRS and CDR2 as YFSETQ. There are 15 residues in the CDR3. V shed 5 bases, J shed 4 bases, and the junction held 7 bases outside the gene matches. CDR3 DNA: TGCGCCAGCAGAAATGTAGCGGGGGGGTTAGAGACCCAGTACTTC. Encoded protein: CASRNVAGGLETQYF.

The chain carries TRBV25-1 and TRBJ2-3; D may be TRBD1 (6 bases). V was shortened by 6 bases and J by 1 base, with 14 bases between the two germline ends. CDR1 MGHDK and CDR2 SYGVNS come from the germline V gene. The CDR3 consists of 15 residues. CDR3 DNA: TGTGCCAGCAGCTCCACAGGGTCCCGCACAGATACGCAGTATTTT. This encodes CASSSTGSRTDTQYF.

There are a few counts of this clone. The chain combines TRBV9 with TRBJ2-7, with 9 bases lining up with TRBD1. The CDR3 is made up of 16 amino acids. Germline CDR1 and CDR2: SGDLS and YYNGEE. Trimming removed 4 bases from V and 4 bases from J; junction bases left unmatched: 12. Here the CDR3 reads CASSPGLWGQGYEQYF. The CDR3 DNA reads as TGTGCCAGCAGCCCAGGCTTATGGGGACAGGGTTACGAGCAGTACTTC. Looking up the rest from reference TRBV9 and TRBJ2-7 gives the full variable domain: DSGVTQTPKHLITATGQRVTLRCSPRSGDLSVYWYQQSLDQGLQFLIQYYNGEERAKGNILERFSAQQFPDLHSELNLSSLELGDSALYFCASSPGLWGQGYEQYFGPGTRLTVT.

The chain recombines TRBV11-2 with TRBJ1-1; 7 nucleotides agree with TRBD1. The CDR3 covers 12 residues. The germline CDR1 and CDR2 sequences are SGHAT and FQNNGV. V shed 8 bases and J 3 bases; nucleotides not matched to a gene: 3. DNA of the CDR3: TGTGCCAGCGAAGGGGGCTACACTGAAGCTTTCTTT. This translates into CASEGGYTEAFF.

The chain employs TRBV12-3 or TRBV12-4 and TRBJ1-5, with D unresolved. The germline V and J ends were trimmed by 2 bases and 5 bases, with 7 bases remaining between them. CDR3 length: 13 residues. The CDR3, as DNA: TGTGCCAGCAGTTTAAATGAGGATCAGCCCCAGCATTTT. Residues: CASSLNEDQPQHF.

The V call is TRBV11-1, the J call TRBJ2-7; D is uncertain. In germline, CDR1 is SGHAT, CDR2 FQDESV (reference sequence). The CDR3 loop spans 14 amino acids. V was pared by 3 bases and J by 1 base, with 10 bases between. CDR3 in amino acids: CASSLKGGSYEQYF. CDR3 nucleotide sequence: TGTGCCAGCAGCTTGAAGGGCGGTTCCTACGAGCAGTACTTC.

V gene TRBV11-2 combines with J gene TRBJ2-7; D ambiguous. Germline V CDR1 and CDR2: SGHAT, FQNNGV. The V end lost 5 bases, the J end lost 3 bases, and 8 bases lay between the germline ends. This CDR3 has 12 amino acids. CDR3 sequence: CASSTQYYEQYF. CDR3 sequence (DNA): TGTGCCAGCAGCACGCAATACTACGAGCAGTACTTC.

CDR3 bases: TGTGCCAGCAGAGACAGGGTAGGGCTCACTGAAGCTTTCTTT. Translating it yields CASRDRVGLTEAFF. The rearrangement uses TRBV2 and TRBJ1-1; 7 nucleotides match TRBD1. J was trimmed by 4 bases and V by 6 bases; bases with no gene match: 8. CDR1 and CDR2 from the germline V gene are SNHLY and FYNNEI. This CDR3 is built from 14 residues.

The J gene is TRBJ1-5, the V gene TRBV2; the D gene is possibly TRBD1 (5 bases). Germline V CDR1 and CDR2: SNHLY, FYNNEI. The CDR3 is 13 amino acids. The V and J ends lost 8 bases and 3 bases respectively, with 11 bases between them. DNA for the CDR3: TGTGCCAGCTCCCGACAGAACAATCAGCCCCAGCATTTT. This codes for CASSRQNNQPQHF.

CDR3 protein: CASSLSARQPETQYF. Here the CDR3 DNA reads TGCGCCAGCAGCTTGTCAGCCCGACAGCCAGAGACCCAGTACTTC. This chain links TRBV5-1 with TRBJ2-5, with D possibly matching TRBD1 (5 bases). Germline V gene data show CDR1 as SGHRS and CDR2 as YFSETQ. V lost 1 base and J 4 bases, leaving 14 bases between the germline ends. This CDR3 is 15 amino acids long.

The genes are TRBV30 and TRBJ2-2; a possible D gene is TRBD1 (6 bases). Trimming took off 2 bases at V and 4 bases at J, with 11 bases between the two ends. This CDR3 is 14 amino acids long. Germline V gene lookup returns CDR1 GTSNPN and CDR2 SVGIG (reference sequence). CDR3 bases: TGTGCCTGGAGTTTGGGACACAGCACCGGGGAGCTGTTTTTT. Protein: CAWSLGHSTGELFF.

The chain carries TRBV5-4 and TRBJ1-2; the D gene is possibly TRBD1 (5 bases). Trimming pared 3 bases from V and 0 bases from J, leaving 15 bases between. CDR3 size: 16 residues. Germline CDR1 SGHNT, CDR2 YYREEE (reference sequence). The CDR3 region is CASSSNAGDANYGYTF. As DNA, the CDR3 is TGTGCCAGCAGCTCTAACGCGGGGGACGCTAACTATGGCTACACCTTC.

The rearrangement joins TRBV7-9 to TRBJ2-7, with D perhaps TRBD2 (6 bases). The germline V gene encodes CDR1 SEHNR and CDR2 FQNEAQ (reference sequence). V dropped 3 bases and J dropped 5 bases, with 20 bases sitting between them. There are 16 residues in the CDR3. The CDR3 loop reads CASSLGGGTSFHEQYF. Here the CDR3 DNA reads TGTGCCAGCAGCTTGGGAGGAGGCACCTCTTTCCACGAGCAGTACTTC. Complete variable domain (other parts from reference TRBV7-9 and TRBJ2-7): DTGVSQNPRHKITKRGQNVTFRCDPISEHNRLYWYRQTLGQGPEFLTYFQNEAQLEKSRLLSDRFSAERPKGSFSTLEIQRTEQGDSAMYLCASSLGGGTSFHEQYFGPGTRLTVT.

This clone was picked up one time. The chain carries TRBV5-8 and TRBJ1-5; no clear D. Trimming cost V 2 bases and J 4 bases, with 10 bases left between them. Germline lookup yields CDR1 SGHTS and CDR2 YDEGEE. This CDR3 is built from 14 residues. CDR3 sequence: CASSFWAENQPQHF. The CDR3 DNA reads as TGTGCCAGCAGCTTTTGGGCAGAGAATCAGCCCCAGCATTTT. The full variable domain, completed using reference TRBV5-8 and TRBJ1-5, is EAGVTQSPTHLIKTRGQQATLRCSPISGHTSVYWYQQALGLGLQFLLWYDEGEERNRGNFPPRFSGRQFPNYSSELNVNALELEDSALYLCASSFWAENQPQHFGDGTRLSIL.

The chain recombines TRBV5-1 with TRBJ2-4; 7 bases align to TRBD1. The CDR3 has 15 residues. Germline lookup yields CDR1 SGHRS and CDR2 YFSETQ. V gave up 3 bases and J gave up 6 bases; unmatched junction bases: 9. DNA of the CDR3: TGCGCCAGCAGCTCGACCGACAGGGCGGGAAACATTCAGTACTTC. Amino acid sequence: CASSSTDRAGNIQYF. Together with reference TRBV5-1 and TRBJ2-4, the CDR3 gives the full variable domain: KAGVTQTPRYLIKTRGQQVTLSCSPISGHRSVSWYQQTPGQGLQFLFEYFSETQRNKGNFPGRFSGRQFSNSRSEMNVSTLELGDSALYLCASSSTDRAGNIQYFGAGTRLSVL.

The gene calls are TRBV7-9 and TRBJ2-3, with 11 bases lining up with TRBD2. V shed 5 bases and J 4 bases; nucleotides not matched to a gene: 8. Germline CDR1 SEHNR, CDR2 FQNEAQ (reference sequence). CDR3 length: 16 residues. The DNA for the CDR3 is TGTGCCAGCAGCCCGTTAGCGGGAGGGCGGGCAGATACGCAGTATTTT. This encodes CASSPLAGGRADTQYF.